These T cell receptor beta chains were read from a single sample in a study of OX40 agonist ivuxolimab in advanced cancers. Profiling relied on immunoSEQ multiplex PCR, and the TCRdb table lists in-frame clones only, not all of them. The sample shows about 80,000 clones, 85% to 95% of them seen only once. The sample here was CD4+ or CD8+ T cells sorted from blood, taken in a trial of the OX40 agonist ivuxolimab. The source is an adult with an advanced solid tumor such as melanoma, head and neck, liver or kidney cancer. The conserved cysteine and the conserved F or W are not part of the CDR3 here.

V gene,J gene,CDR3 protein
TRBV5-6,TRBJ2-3,ASRRLAGGTDTQY
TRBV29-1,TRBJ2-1,SVDGTGSYNEQF
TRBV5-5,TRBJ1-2,ASSLGWPTRYGYT
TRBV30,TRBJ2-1,AWSLEEEQF
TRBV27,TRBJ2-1,ASSTAGTGYNEQF
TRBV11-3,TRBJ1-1,ASRPGEGTTEAF
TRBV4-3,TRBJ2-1,ASSQASGDWNEQF
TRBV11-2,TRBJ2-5,ASSKGGGLQETQY
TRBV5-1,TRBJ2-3,ASSLGQGATTDTQY
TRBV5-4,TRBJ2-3,ATSSRRWNTDTQY
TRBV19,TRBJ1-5,ASSMTGNQPQH
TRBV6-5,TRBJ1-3,ASSRDRGGNTIY
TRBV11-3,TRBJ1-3,ASSFWGSSGNTIY
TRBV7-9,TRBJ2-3,ASSYSTGVDTQY
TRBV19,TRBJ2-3,ASSSGSSALTDTQY
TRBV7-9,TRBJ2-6,ASTLSSGANVLT
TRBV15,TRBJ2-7,ATRQRQGPYEQY
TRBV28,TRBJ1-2,ASSFGGVYGYT
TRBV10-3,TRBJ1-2,AIRGQGYGYT
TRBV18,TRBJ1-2,ASSPGNSNYGYT
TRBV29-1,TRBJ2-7,SVGTGHYEQY
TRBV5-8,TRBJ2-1,ASSFAVYNEQF
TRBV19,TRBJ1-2,ASSTQVFGYT
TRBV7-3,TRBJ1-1,ASSVAGTGGTEAF
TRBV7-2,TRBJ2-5,ASSPSSTNAGETQY
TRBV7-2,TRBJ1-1,ASSRHGTNTEAF
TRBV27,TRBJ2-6,ASRDYRTSGDSGANVLT
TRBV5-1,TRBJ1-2,ASSLAGGYGYT
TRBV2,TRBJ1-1,ASSDYSGNLDTEAF
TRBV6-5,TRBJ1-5,ASSYEGSSQPQH
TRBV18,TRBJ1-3,ASSPQGAGENTIY
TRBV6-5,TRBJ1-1,ASSYKGVGF
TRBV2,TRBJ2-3,ASMGGGLGDTQY
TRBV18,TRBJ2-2,ASSPPGTPTGELF
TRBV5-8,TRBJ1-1,ASRRRNTEAF
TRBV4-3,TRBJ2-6,ASSLGGAGANVLT
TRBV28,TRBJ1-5,ASSRGQGAYSNQPQH
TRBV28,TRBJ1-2,ASSFLSSAIFSYGYT
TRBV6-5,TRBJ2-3,ASSYNRGTDTQY
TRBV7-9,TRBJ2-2,ASSSISRDTGELF
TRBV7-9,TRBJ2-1,ASSGLAGAEEQF
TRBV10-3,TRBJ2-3,AISESLSVHPRDTQY
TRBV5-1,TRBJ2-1,ASSLLGQGVDEQF
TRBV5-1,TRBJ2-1,ASSFVAGVPFNEQF
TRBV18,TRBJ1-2,ASSPPTGGNYGYT
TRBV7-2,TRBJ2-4,ASSLGTSGRASQNIQY
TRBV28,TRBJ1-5,ASSSGQPQH
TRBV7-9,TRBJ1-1,ASTLVPQNTEAF
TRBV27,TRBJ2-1,ASSLSRDSSYNEQF
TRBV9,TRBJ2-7,ASSVEMRGREQY
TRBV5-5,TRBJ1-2,ASSLAVLSVGYT
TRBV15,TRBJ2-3,ATSSRTGGFTDTQY
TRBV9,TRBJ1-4,ASSPDPRRVEKLF
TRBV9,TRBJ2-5,ASSVVGGPAGTQY
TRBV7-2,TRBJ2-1,ASSLLNSYNEQF